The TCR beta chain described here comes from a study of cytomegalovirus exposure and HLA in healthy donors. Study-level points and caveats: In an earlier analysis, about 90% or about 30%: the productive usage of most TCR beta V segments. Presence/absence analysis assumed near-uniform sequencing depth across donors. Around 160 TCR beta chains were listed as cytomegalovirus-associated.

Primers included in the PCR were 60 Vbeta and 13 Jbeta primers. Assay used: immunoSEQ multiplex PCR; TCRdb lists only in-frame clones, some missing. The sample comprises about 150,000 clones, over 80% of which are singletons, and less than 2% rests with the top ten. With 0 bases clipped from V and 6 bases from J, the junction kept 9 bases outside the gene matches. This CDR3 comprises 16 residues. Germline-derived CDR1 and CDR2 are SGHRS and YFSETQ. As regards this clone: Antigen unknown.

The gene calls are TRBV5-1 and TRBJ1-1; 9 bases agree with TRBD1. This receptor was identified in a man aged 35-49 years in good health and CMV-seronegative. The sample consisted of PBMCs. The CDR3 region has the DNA TGCGCCAGCAGCTTGGCCCCCGGGACAGGGATGTCTGAAGCTTTCTTT. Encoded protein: CASSLAPGTGMSEAFF. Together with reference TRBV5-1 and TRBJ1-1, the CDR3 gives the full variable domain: KAGVTQTPRYLIKTRGQQVTLSCSPISGHRSVSWYQQTPGQGLQFLFEYFSETQRNKGNFPGRFSGRQFSNSRSEMNVSTLELGDSALYLCASSLAPGTGMSEAFFGQGTRLTVV.